The 26 T cell receptor beta chains presented below share a single source sample, sequenced in a study of blood T cell repertoires in COVID-19. The repertoire was sequenced with immunoSEQ multiplex PCR; TCRdb's copy has only in-frame clones and lacks some. The table records 100,000 to 150,000 clones, roughly four fifths of them present only once. Sequenced sample: peripheral blood. These receptors were obtained from a human donor in a cohort sampled during active COVID-19.

The chain carries TRBV24-1 and TRBJ2-1, with 7 bases lining up with TRBD2. CDR1 is KGHDR and CDR2 is SFDVKD in the germline V gene. The CDR3 extends over 14 amino acids. The junction had 7 bases not matched to a gene; V was cut back by 6 bases and J by 6 bases. As DNA, the CDR3 is TGTGCCACCAGTAGTAGGGAGGGGCTCAATGAGCAGTTCTTC. This translates into CATSSREGLNEQFF.

This chain joins TRBV4-1 and TRBJ1-5; the D gene is possibly TRBD1 (5 bases). The CDR3 has 16 residues. The V end was cut by 1 base, the J end by 9 bases, with 19 bases between. Germline V gene sequence: CDR1 MGHRA, CDR2 YSYEKL. As DNA, the CDR3 is TGCGCCAGCAGCCAAGGGCCGGCGGGGCAGGGATCGCCCCAGCATTTT. Protein product: CASSQGPAGQGSPQHF.

Only one count was recorded for this clone. The rearrangement joins TRBV5-6 to TRBJ1-6; 12 nucleotides align to TRBD1. The CDR3 runs 16 residues. Trimming cost V 1 base and J 9 bases; bases outside gene matches: 5. The V gene's germline CDR1 is SGHDT and CDR2 YYEEEE. The CDR3: CASSLTRDRGLSPLHF. CDR3 sequence (DNA): TGTGCCAGCAGCTTGACCCGGGACAGGGGGCTTTCACCCCTCCACTTT. The full variable domain, its missing parts supplied by reference TRBV5-6 and TRBJ1-6, is DAGVTQSPTHLIKTRGQQVTLRCSPKSGHDTVSWYQQALGQGPQFIFQYYEEEERQRGNFPDRFSGHQFPNYSSELNVNALLLGDSALYLCASSLTRDRGLSPLHFGNGTRLTVT.

V is TRBV6-5 and J is TRBJ2-3; 11 nucleotides align to TRBD2. The CDR3 is 15 residues long. Germline V gives CDR1 MNHEY, CDR2 SVGAGI. J was trimmed by 3 bases and V by 6 bases; bases with no gene match: 5. In nucleotides, the CDR3 is TGTGCCAGCAGGGGGCTAGCGGGGGGTACAGATACGCAGTATTTT. It translates to CASRGLAGGTDTQYF.

J is TRBJ2-5 and V is TRBV2; 11 bases match TRBD1. Germline CDR1 SNHLY, CDR2 FYNNEI. CDR3 size: 15 residues. V was pared by 4 bases and J by 5 bases, with 6 bases of the junction left unmatched. The CDR3: CASSAWTGGRETQYF. In nucleotides, the CDR3 is TGTGCCAGCAGTGCTTGGACAGGGGGCAGGGAGACCCAGTACTTC.

The V call is TRBV2, the J call TRBJ1-1; the match to TRBD1 covers 7 bases. The length of the CDR3 is 14 residues. Germline CDR1 and CDR2: SNHLY and FYNNEI. Trimming took 4 bases from V and 3 from J; bases not matched to a gene: 5. CDR3 in DNA: TGTGCCAGCAGTGGACAGGGTCGGTACACTGAAGCTTTCTTT. Residues: CASSGQGRYTEAFF. The full variable domain, its missing parts supplied by reference TRBV2 and TRBJ1-1, is EPEVTQTPSHQVTQMGQEVILRCVPISNHLYFYWYRQILGQKVEFLVSFYNNEISEKSEIFDDQFSVERPDGSNFTLKIRSTKLEDSAMYFCASSGQGRYTEAFFGQGTRLTVV.

The chain carries TRBV19 and TRBJ2-3, with 11 nucleotides matching TRBD2. V was pared by 7 bases and J by 14 bases, with 11 bases of the junction left unmatched. This CDR3 spans 13 amino acids. Per germline, CDR1 LNHDA and CDR2 SQIVND (reference sequence). The CDR3 is CASNSGGAAQRYF. In DNA, the CDR3 is TGTGCCAGTAATAGCGGGGGGGCCGCCCAGCGGTATTTT.

This chain links TRBV14 with TRBJ1-1; 8 bases are a match to TRBD1. The ends lost 2 bases at V and 5 bases at J; junction bases unmatched: 4. The germline CDR1 and CDR2 sequences are SGHDN and FVKESK. The CDR3 is 14 amino acids. The CDR3 protein is CASSQRTGGTEAFF. DNA of the CDR3: TGTGCCAGCAGCCAAAGAACAGGGGGGACTGAAGCTTTCTTT.

The chain carries TRBV7-9 and TRBJ1-6; perhaps TRBD1 as D (6 bases). Germline V gene sequence: CDR1 SEHNR, CDR2 FQNEAQ (reference sequence). The length of the CDR3 is 12 residues. V gave up 8 bases and J gave up 7 bases, with 9 bases separating them. CDR3 loop: CASRTENSPLHF. The CDR3, as DNA: TGTGCCAGCCGGACAGAGAATTCACCCCTCCACTTT.

The chain uses TRBV9 and TRBJ1-1, with 9 bases identical to TRBD1. V trimming: 4 bases; J trimming: 4 bases; junction bases outside the gene matches: 5. CDR1 is SGDLS, CDR2 YYNGEE, per germline. The CDR3 runs to 14 residues. CDR3: CASSPGQGSTEAFF. The DNA for the CDR3 is TGTGCCAGCAGCCCAGGACAGGGGTCCACTGAAGCTTTCTTT.

V is TRBV4-1 and J is TRBJ2-5; 7 bases line up with TRBD1. Trimming took 4 bases from V and 5 from J; bases not matched to a gene: 7. The CDR3 runs 14 residues. CDR1 MGHRA and CDR2 YSYEKL come from the germline V gene. The CDR3 loop is CASSPDRVWETQYF. The CDR3 coding sequence is TGCGCCAGCAGCCCAGACAGGGTTTGGGAGACCCAGTACTTC.

The chain recombines TRBV6-1 with TRBJ1-5, with D perhaps matching TRBD1 (5 bases). The V end was cut by 2 bases, the J end by 7 bases, with 12 bases between. This CDR3 is built from 14 residues. Germline loops: CDR1 MNHNS, CDR2 SASEGT. The CDR3 region has the DNA TGTGCCAGCAGTGAACTGGGGCTGGGCCAGCCCCAGCATTTT. Translation: CASSELGLGQPQHF.

V gene TRBV13 combines with J gene TRBJ2-3, with TRBD1 identical over 7 bases. Germline assignment: CDR1 PRHDT and CDR2 FYEKMQ (reference sequence). J gave up 2 bases and V 4 bases, and 9 bases lay outside the gene matches. This CDR3 is built from 16 residues. CDR3 sequence: CASSSQLQGDTDTQYF. DNA of the CDR3: TGTGCCAGCAGCTCCCAGCTTCAGGGGGACACAGATACGCAGTATTTT.

The chain is built from TRBV7-8 and TRBJ2-3; 10 nucleotides match TRBD1. After removal of 5 bases from V and 2 bases from J, the junction contained 4 bases not matched to a gene. Germline V CDR1 and CDR2: SGHVS, FQNEAQ. The length of the CDR3 is 15 residues. CDR3 residues: CASSRTGGVTDTQYF. DNA of the CDR3: TGTGCCAGCAGCCGGACAGGGGGGGTCACAGATACGCAGTATTTT.

V and J are TRBV7-8 and TRBJ1-1; D ambiguous. The V end lost 5 bases, the J end lost 3 bases, and 10 bases lay between the germline ends. CDR3 length: 13 amino acids. The germline V gene has CDR1 SGHVS and CDR2 FQNEAQ. CDR3 in DNA: TGTGCCAGCAGCCAATATGTTTACACTGAAGCTTTCTTT. It encodes CASSQYVYTEAFF. Together with reference TRBV7-8 and TRBJ1-1, the CDR3 gives the full variable domain: GAGVSQSPRYKVAKRGQDVALRCDPISGHVSLFWYQQALGQGPEFLTYFQNEAQLDKSGLPSDRFFAERPEGSVSTLKIQRTQQEDSAVYLCASSQYVYTEAFFGQGTRLTVV.

Only a few counts were recorded for this clone. This rearrangement joins TRBV2 to TRBJ1-1, with 8 bases matching TRBD1. After removal of 7 bases from V and 5 bases from J, the junction contained 9 bases not matched to a gene. Germline-derived CDR1 and CDR2 are SNHLY and FYNNEI. The CDR3 length is 14 residues. This chain's CDR3 is CASTINRGDTEAFF. CDR3 coding DNA: TGTGCCAGCACAATCAACAGGGGGGATACTGAAGCTTTCTTT.

This clone was found once. The rearrangement uses TRBV2 and TRBJ2-1, with 7 bases fitting TRBD2. Germline CDR1 and CDR2: SNHLY and FYNNEI. CDR3 length: 15 amino acids. V was clipped by 1 base and J by 4 bases; unmatched bases: 4. The CDR3 protein is CASSEGGLFYNEQFF. The CDR3 region has the DNA TGTGCCAGCAGTGAAGGGGGACTATTTTACAATGAGCAGTTCTTC.

This clone was detected a few times. In DNA form, the CDR3 reads TGTGCCATCACCGACCAGGGGAATGAGCAGTTCTTC. It specifies CAITDQGNEQFF. J is TRBJ2-1 and V is TRBV10-3; weak D call: TRBD1 (6 bases). This CDR3 spans 12 amino acids. From germline, CDR1 is ENHRY and CDR2 SYGVKD. Deletions cut 7 bases from V and 7 bases from J, with 11 bases between.

The chain links TRBV3-1 (or the pseudogene TRBV3-2) to TRBJ1-2; D gene unclear. This CDR3 contains 12 residues. V was cut by 1 base and J by 8 bases, with 8 bases left in between. The germline V gene encodes CDR1 LGHDT and CDR2 YNNKEL (reference sequence). Here the CDR3 DNA reads TGTGCCAGCAGCCAAGGCGACGGGGGCTACACCTTC. It is translated as CASSQGDGGYTF.

This chain links TRBV27 with TRBJ2-3; 7 nucleotides align to TRBD2. The CDR3 is made up of 14 amino acids. CDR1 and CDR2 from the germline V gene are MNHEY and SMNVEV (reference sequence). Trimming removed 3 bases from V and 3 bases from J; junction bases left unmatched: 3. The CDR3 protein is CASSFWGGTDTQYF. The CDR3 nucleotides are TGTGCCAGCAGTTTTTGGGGGGGGACAGATACGCAGTATTTT.

The J gene is TRBJ1-1, the V gene TRBV19, with 9 bases matching TRBD1. CDR3 length equals 15 residues. Germline V lookup: CDR1 LNHDA, CDR2 SQIVND (reference sequence). J gave up 3 bases and V 7 bases, and 9 bases lay outside the gene matches. The CDR3 DNA reads TGTGCCAGTATAGACAGGGGGATTGGGGACACTGAAGCTTTCTTT. It is translated as CASIDRGIGDTEAFF.

This chain connects TRBV18 to TRBJ2-7; D possibly corresponds to TRBD2 (6 bases). Germline V gene data show CDR1 as KGHSH and CDR2 as LQKENI. V lost 6 bases to trimming and J lost 4 bases, with 13 bases between them. This CDR3 contains 13 residues. The CDR3 spells CASSSAGFYEQYF. CDR3 bases: TGTGCCAGCTCCTCCGCGGGATTTTACGAGCAGTACTTC.

This chain links TRBV6-1 with TRBJ2-6, with no clear D. The germline CDR1 and CDR2 sequences are MNHNS and SASEGT. CDR3 length: 15 residues. Trimming shortened V by 0 bases and J by 0 bases, and 3 bases separated the two germline ends. The CDR3 protein is CASSEARSGANVLTF. CDR3 in DNA: TGTGCCAGCAGTGAAGCCCGCTCTGGGGCCAACGTCCTGACTTTC.

The chain uses TRBV6-5 and TRBJ2-3; unclear D gene. Germline V CDR1 and CDR2: MNHEY, SVGAGI. The CDR3 sequence is 11 residues long. V was pared by 7 bases and J by 2 bases, with 4 bases between. The CDR3 is CASTTTDTQYF. In DNA, the CDR3 is TGTGCCAGCACTACCACAGATACGCAGTATTTT.

The chain joins TRBV5-4 to TRBJ2-3; possibly TRBD1 for D (5 bases). V was trimmed by 2 bases and J by 2 bases, leaving 12 bases between them. The CDR3 has 15 residues. Germline loops: CDR1 SGHNT, CDR2 YYREEE (reference sequence). The CDR3 region has the DNA TGTGCCAGCAGCTTAGTCGACAGAGACACAGATACGCAGTATTTT. As protein: CASSLVDRDTDTQYF.

This chain uses TRBV4-3 with TRBJ1-5, with 7 bases aligning to TRBD1. The CDR3 runs 15 residues. Germline CDR1 reads LGHNA; CDR2 reads YSLEER. V lost 2 bases to trimming and J lost 6 bases; unmatched junction nucleotides: 7. The CDR3 nucleotides are TGCGCCAGCAGCCAAAGGCAGGGGGGCGGTCAGCCCCAGCATTTT. Translation gives CASSQRQGGGQPQHF.